A single sample gave rise to the 17 T cell receptor beta chains below, sequenced in a study of T cell repertoires in cytomegalovirus infection. One entry per CDR3 protein results from TCRdb running MiXCR on the reads. The sample lists around 210,000 distinct CDR3 sequences, 6% to 8% seen once, with around 6.5% in the top ten. The material sequenced was PBMCs. All receptors derive from a human donor in good health (CMV status not recorded). Some clones in this sample may be carry-over from other donors' samples.

The table lists this clonotype with many counts. The chain carries TRBV10-3 and TRBJ1-2; 9 bases fit TRBD1. The germline gives CDR1 ENHRY, CDR2 SYGVKD. V shed 4 bases and J 5 bases; nucleotides not matched to a gene: 8. The CDR3 is made up of 15 amino acids. CDR3 in amino acids: CAISVTDRGRYGYTF. DNA for the CDR3: TGTGCCATCAGTGTGACGGACAGGGGTAGATATGGCTACACCTTC.

This clonotype has at least ten counts. The genes are TRBV28 and TRBJ1-1; D gene uncertain. Germline V gives CDR1 MDHEN, CDR2 SYDVKM. Trimming shortened V by 10 bases and J by 6 bases, and 15 bases separated the two germline ends. This CDR3 is 12 amino acids long. CDR3 loop: CATTPNGPEAFF. For the CDR3, the DNA is TGTGCCACCACTCCGAACGGGCCTGAAGCTTTCTTT.

This clonotype was observed at least ten times. V is TRBV6-2 or TRBV6-3 and J is TRBJ1-1; TRBD1 matches at 7 bases. V dropped 4 bases and J dropped 4; count of bases not matched to a gene: 6. The CDR3 extends over 14 amino acids. CDR1 is MNHEY, CDR2 SVGEGT, per germline. The CDR3, as DNA: TGTGCCAGCAGTTCGCGACAGGGAGTCACTGAAGCTTTCTTT. Translating gives CASSSRQGVTEAFF.

This clonotype was detected ten times or more. The chain joins TRBV6-2 or TRBV6-3 to TRBJ2-5; D uncertain. Trimming stripped 2 bases from V and 0 bases from J, with 7 bases between. CDR1 MNHEY and CDR2 SVGEGT come from the germline V gene. The CDR3 has 14 amino acids. The CDR3 sequence is CASSYLGDQETQYF. CDR3 nucleotides: TGTGCCAGCAGTTACCTGGGTGACCAAGAGACCCAGTACTTC.

This clonotype was seen more than once but under ten times. CDR3 sequence (DNA): TGCGCCAGCAGCCAAACCAGTGACAGGATGAATGGCTACACCTTC. Its translation is CASSQTSDRMNGYTF. The chain employs TRBV4-1 and TRBJ1-2; D might be TRBD1 (6 bases). Deletions cut 2 bases from V and 6 bases from J, with 16 bases between. Germline V gene lookup returns CDR1 MGHRA and CDR2 YSYEKL. The CDR3 runs 15 residues.

Notes on this clonotype: A read error may produce the germline difference seen at one junction end. This rearrangement joins TRBV6-5 to TRBJ2-1; D unclear. Germline assignment: CDR1 MNHEY and CDR2 SVGAGI. The CDR3 runs 14 residues. The CDR3: CASRQLGSYNEQFF. DNA of the CDR3: TGTGCCTCCCGGCAGCTGGGCTCCTATAATGAGCAGTTCTTC.

This clonotype has at least ten counts. The chain carries TRBV29-1 and TRBJ1-4, with 11 bases matching TRBD1. J gave up 8 bases and V 1 base, and 3 bases lay outside the gene matches. The CDR3 has 14 residues. Germline CDR1 is SQVTM and CDR2 is ANQGSEA. The DNA of the CDR3 is TGCAGCGTTGAAGGGACAGGGGGCGAGGAAAAACTGTTTTTT. This gives the protein CSVEGTGGEEKLFF.

The chain employs TRBV11-3 and TRBJ1-1; tentatively, D is TRBD1 (5 bases). This CDR3 comprises 14 residues. Germline V lookup: CDR1 SGHNT, CDR2 YENEEA. V was trimmed by 2 bases and J by 6 bases, leaving 13 bases between them. Here the CDR3 DNA reads TGTGCCAGCAGCTTAACGGGGACGGACCCTGAAGCTTTCTTT. This sequence encodes CASSLTGTDPEAFF.

This clonotype was detected many times. This chain joins TRBV7-8 and TRBJ2-5, with 16 bases fitting TRBD2. The V and J ends lost 4 bases and 4 bases, in that order; junction bases with no gene match: 6. Germline V CDR1 and CDR2: SGHVS, FQNEAQ. This CDR3 is 17 amino acids long. Here the CDR3 DNA reads TGTGCCAGCAGCTGGGGACTAGCGGGGGGGCTACGAGAGACCCAGTACTTC. The encoded protein is CASSWGLAGGLRETQYF.

This clonotype was counted ten times or more. The chain uses TRBV7-2 and TRBJ2-1; a possible D gene is TRBD2 (6 bases). Germline CDR1 and CDR2: SGHTA and FQGNSA. V gave up 3 bases and J gave up 12 bases, with 15 bases separating them. CDR3 length: 13 amino acids. The DNA of the CDR3 is TGTGCCAGCAGCTTGGGAGGAACAGGTCTGCAGTTCTTC. Protein product: CASSLGGTGLQFF.

This clonotype showed up many times. The chain couples TRBV6-2 or TRBV6-3 to TRBJ2-1; 11 bases match TRBD2. V lost 8 bases, J lost 4 bases, and 4 bases stayed unmatched. The CDR3 is made up of 14 amino acids. CDR1 is MNHEY and CDR2 is SVGEGT in the germline V gene. CDR3 sequence: CASGVAGGYNEQFF. The DNA for the CDR3 is TGTGCCAGCGGAGTAGCGGGGGGGTACAATGAGCAGTTCTTC.

At least ten counts were recorded for this clonotype. The V and J genes are TRBV6-5 and TRBJ2-1, with 12 bases aligning to TRBD2. The length of the CDR3 is 16 residues. The trim removed 5 bases at V and 9 bases at J, leaving 11 bases unmatched. CDR1 MNHEY and CDR2 SVGAGI come from the germline V gene. In nucleotides, the CDR3 is TGTGCCAGCAGTCGACCACTAGCGGGGGGTGTTGGTGAGCAGTTCTTC. It specifies CASSRPLAGGVGEQFF.

The chain uses TRBV19 and TRBJ1-1; D perhaps matches TRBD1 (5 bases). In germline, CDR1 is LNHDA, CDR2 SQIVND (reference sequence). CDR3 size: 13 residues. Trimming removed 0 bases from V and 4 bases from J, with 6 bases in between. CDR3 region: CASSIEGGTEAFF. CDR3 sequence (DNA): TGTGCCAGTAGTATAGAGGGGGGCACTGAAGCTTTCTTT.

This clonotype was detected many times. The genes are TRBV19 and TRBJ1-1; 7 bases are a match to TRBD1. Germline-derived CDR1 and CDR2 are LNHDA and SQIVND (reference sequence). CDR3 length equals 14 residues. V lost 5 bases and J lost 5; bases outside the gene matches: 8. CDR3 sequence (DNA): TGTGCCAGTAGTGAACAGGGGAGGAAAACTGAAGCTTTCTTT. It encodes CASSEQGRKTEAFF.

The sample holds many counts of this clonotype. The rearrangement links TRBV7-2 to TRBJ2-4; D gene unclear. The V end lost 5 bases, the J end lost 1 base, and 12 bases lay between the germline ends. The CDR3 covers 15 residues. Germline V gene data show CDR1 as SGHTA and CDR2 as FQGNSA. The CDR3, as DNA: TGTGCCAGCAGCCCCCCGGCAGACGCCAAAAACATTCAGTACTTC. This gives the protein CASSPPADAKNIQYF.

The sample holds many counts of this clonotype. V and J are TRBV7-8 and TRBJ2-1, with 9 bases fitting TRBD2. Germline trimming cut 1 base from V and 0 bases from J; bases unmatched to any gene: 13. The CDR3 is made up of 20 amino acids. Per the germline V gene, CDR1 is SGHVS and CDR2 is FQNEAQ. CDR3 loop: CASSLVRRGGGESSYNEQFF. CDR3 nucleotides: TGTGCCAGCAGCTTAGTTCGCCGGGGCGGGGGGGAAAGCTCCTACAATGAGCAGTTCTTC.

This clonotype was counted many times. This chain connects TRBV6-2 or TRBV6-3 to TRBJ2-1; D is undetermined. With 5 bases removed from V and 0 bases from J, the gap between germline ends came to 11 bases. The CDR3 extends over 15 amino acids. Germline V lookup: CDR1 MNHEY, CDR2 SVGEGT. The CDR3: CASSVGLHSYNEQFF. The CDR3 nucleotides read TGTGCCAGCAGTGTCGGGCTTCACTCCTACAATGAGCAGTTCTTC.